The 21 T cell receptor beta chains reported below all come from one sample, sequenced in a study of blood T cell repertoires in COVID-19. Data came from immunoSEQ multiplex PCR; TCRdb stores just in-frame clones and leaves some out. Among tens of thousands of clones listed, almost 85% were seen once. Specimen: peripheral blood. The receptors were gathered from a middle-aged man with active or convalescent COVID-19.

The V gene is TRBV10-1, the J gene TRBJ2-3; possible D gene TRBD1, 5 bases. This CDR3 contains 12 residues. The germline V gene encodes CDR1 WNHNN and CDR2 SYGVQD (reference sequence). V dropped 8 bases and J dropped 2 bases, with 8 bases sitting between them. CDR3 protein: CASEGDTDTQYF. CDR3 DNA: TGCGCCAGCGAAGGGGACACAGATACGCAGTATTTT.

This clone was detected only once. CDR3 sequence: CASSQSNSGGNEQFF. The CDR3 DNA reads as TGCGCCAGCAGCCAAAGCAACTCCGGGGGCAATGAGCAGTTCTTC. V and J are TRBV4-3 and TRBJ2-1, with a weak D call TRBD2 (6 bases). The CDR3 spans 15 residues. Trimming cost V 2 bases and J 6 bases, with 14 bases left between them. Germline V gene lookup returns CDR1 LGHNA and CDR2 YSLEER.

The chain joins TRBV2 to TRBJ2-7; perhaps TRBD2 as D (5 bases). The CDR3 length is 14 residues. Germline V gene data show CDR1 as SNHLY and CDR2 as FYNNEI. V lost 5 bases to trimming and J lost 2 bases, with 13 bases between them. CDR3: CASSRQNSAYEQYV. The CDR3 region has the DNA TGTGCCAGCAGTAGGCAGAATAGCGCCTACGAGCAGTACGTC.

The chain uses TRBV19 and TRBJ1-6, with 8 positions matching TRBD1. Germline loops: CDR1 LNHDA, CDR2 SQIVND (reference sequence). The CDR3 sequence is 14 residues long. V lost 6 bases and J lost 7; bases outside the gene matches: 5. CDR3 DNA: TGTGCCAGTAGCTCGGACAGGGAAAATTCACCCCTCCACTTT. It is translated as CASSSDRENSPLHF.

This clone was found once. The chain joins TRBV18 to TRBJ1-1, with 9 bases matching TRBD1. This CDR3 has 15 amino acids. Germline loops: CDR1 KGHSH, CDR2 LQKENI. Unmatched junction bases numbered 3, after V lost 4 bases and J lost 0 bases. The CDR3 bases are TGTGCCAGCTCACAACAGGGGGCCCTGAACACTGAAGCTTTCTTT. This codes for CASSQQGALNTEAFF.

The J gene is TRBJ2-5, the V gene TRBV28; 8 nucleotides line up with TRBD1. CDR3 size: 16 residues. Per germline, CDR1 MDHEN and CDR2 SYDVKM. The V gene end was trimmed by 5 bases and the J gene end by 5 bases; junction bases not matched to a gene: 13. The CDR3 reads CASSTRGRWGRETQYF. In nucleotides, the CDR3 is TGTGCCAGCAGTACCAGGGGGCGTTGGGGCAGGGAGACCCAGTACTTC.

V and J are TRBV27 and TRBJ1-4; TRBD1 agrees at 9 bases. Trimming removed 5 bases from V and 6 bases from J; junction bases left unmatched: 7. The CDR3 is made up of 15 amino acids. The germline CDR1 and CDR2 sequences are MNHEY and SMNVEV (reference sequence). CDR3 DNA: TGTGCCAGCAGTACCCTACAGGGGGCAGATGAAAAACTGTTTTTT. Encoded protein: CASSTLQGADEKLFF.

The rearrangement uses TRBV28 and TRBJ1-4; a possible D gene is TRBD1 (5 bases). Germline V gene data show CDR1 as MDHEN and CDR2 as SYDVKM. There are 14 residues in the CDR3. V was cut by 3 bases and J by 3 bases, with 8 bases left in between. The CDR3, as DNA: TGTGCCAGCAGTTTTCGGGGGGCTAATGAAAAACTGTTTTTT. It specifies CASSFRGANEKLFF.

This chain uses TRBV9 with TRBJ1-1; D might be TRBD1 (6 bases). V lost 4 bases, J lost 1 base, and 11 bases lay in between. Germline CDR1 SGDLS, CDR2 YYNGEE. The CDR3 totals 14 residues. The CDR3 nucleotides read TGTGCCAGCAGCCCCATGACAGGGAACACTGAAGCTTTCTTT. Its protein is CASSPMTGNTEAFF.

V usage is TRBV20-1 and J usage is TRBJ1-1; D is undetermined. The CDR3 runs 11 residues. Germline CDR1 is DFQATT and CDR2 is SNEGSKA (reference sequence). Trimming shortened V by 7 bases and J by 1 base, and 7 bases separated the two germline ends. The CDR3 loop reads CSVERNTEAFF. In DNA, the CDR3 is TGCAGTGTGGAGAGGAACACTGAAGCTTTCTTT.

The genes are TRBV11-2 and TRBJ2-3, with D maybe TRBD2 (5 bases). The CDR3 has 16 residues. Trimming took off 2 bases at V and 1 base at J, with 13 bases between the two ends. Germline CDR1 SGHAT, CDR2 FQNNGV. In DNA, the CDR3 is TGTGCCAGCAGCTTAATCTCCTTCGGGGGCACAGATACGCAGTATTTT. This translates into CASSLISFGGTDTQYF.

The rearrangement uses TRBV7-2 and TRBJ2-3; 13 nucleotides agree with TRBD2. Germline V lookup: CDR1 SGHTA, CDR2 FQGNSA. V shed 2 bases and J 5 bases; nucleotides not matched to a gene: 4. CDR3 length equals 16 residues. The CDR3 sequence is CASSLTSGGAGDTQYF. Written as DNA, the CDR3 is TGTGCCAGCAGCTTAACTAGCGGGGGGGCGGGAGATACGCAGTATTTT.

The genes are TRBV11-2 and TRBJ2-3, with 10 bases aligning to TRBD1. V shed 9 bases and J 3 bases; nucleotides not matched to a gene: 9. Germline-derived CDR1 and CDR2 are SGHAT and FQNNGV. The length of the CDR3 is 15 residues. The DNA of the CDR3 is TGTGCCAGTACCGTGACAGGGGGCGGGACAGATACGCAGTATTTT. This codes for CASTVTGGGTDTQYF.

The chain couples TRBV9 to TRBJ2-2; the match to TRBD2 covers 11 bases. With V trimmed by 4 bases and J by 5 bases, 7 bases remained unmatched. The CDR3 loop spans 16 amino acids. Germline CDR1 reads SGDLS; CDR2 reads YYNGEE. The CDR3 loop is CASSPRVAGGTGELFF. The CDR3 DNA follows: TGTGCCAGCAGCCCCCGGGTAGCGGGGGGGACCGGGGAGCTGTTTTTT.

The rearrangement links TRBV7-8 to TRBJ2-1, with 11 bases aligning to TRBD2. CDR1 and CDR2 from the germline V gene are SGHVS and FQNEAQ. CDR3 length equals 16 residues. After removal of 3 bases from V and 4 bases from J, the junction contained 5 bases not matched to a gene. The DNA of the CDR3 is TGTGCCAGCAGCTTGCCGGGACTAGCGGTGTACAATGAGCAGTTCTTC. It specifies CASSLPGLAVYNEQFF.

This chain uses TRBV5-1 with TRBJ2-5; 7 bases map to TRBD2. Per the germline V gene, CDR1 is SGHRS and CDR2 is YFSETQ. The V segment lost 4 bases and the J segment 5 bases; nucleotides outside the gene matches: 8. The CDR3 has 14 amino acids. DNA for the CDR3: TGCGCCAGCAGCGAGTTTCGGGGGGAGGAGACCCAGTACTTC. Translation gives CASSEFRGEETQYF.

This rearrangement joins TRBV5-1 to TRBJ1-4; perhaps TRBD1 as D (5 bases). Trimming took off 0 bases at V and 6 bases at J, with 9 bases between the two ends. CDR3 length equals 14 residues. Germline values: CDR1 SGHRS, CDR2 YFSETQ. CDR3: CASSLGDFDEKLFF. The DNA for the CDR3 is TGCGCCAGCAGCTTGGGGGACTTCGATGAAAAACTGTTTTTT.

V usage is TRBV19 and J usage is TRBJ1-2; 8 bases fit TRBD1. The germline CDR1 and CDR2 sequences are LNHDA and SQIVND (reference sequence). V shed 7 bases and J 6 bases; nucleotides not matched to a gene: 16. The CDR3 runs to 16 residues. CDR3 nucleotide sequence: TGTGCCAGTACCTCCACGGCAGGGGGCGCATTAAATGGCTACACCTTC. Amino acids: CASTSTAGGALNGYTF.

V usage is TRBV6-5 and J usage is TRBJ2-3, with 8 positions matching TRBD1. Trimming removed 7 bases from V and 4 bases from J; junction bases left unmatched: 4. This CDR3 spans 13 amino acids. Germline CDR1 MNHEY, CDR2 SVGAGI. CDR3 coding DNA: TGTGCCAGCAAACGGGACAGGTCAGATACGCAGTATTTT. This sequence encodes CASKRDRSDTQYF.

J is TRBJ2-1 and V is TRBV3-1 (or the pseudogene TRBV3-2), with 7 bases lining up with TRBD2. Trimming cost V 6 bases and J 12 bases; bases outside gene matches: 11. The CDR3 covers 13 residues. Germline CDR1 LGHDT, CDR2 YNNKEL (reference sequence). The CDR3 nucleotides are TGTGCCAGCAGTCGAGCTACTGGGGAGGGGCAGTTCTTC. It encodes CASSRATGEGQFF.

DNA for the CDR3: TGTGCCAGCAGCCAAGCGGGGTACGGGGTGGAGACCCAGTACTTC. It specifies CASSQAGYGVETQYF. The chain combines TRBV14 with TRBJ2-5; possibly TRBD2 for D (5 bases). V gave up 1 base and J gave up 5 bases, with 14 bases separating them. The CDR3 is 15 amino acids. Germline V gene data show CDR1 as SGHDN and CDR2 as FVKESK.